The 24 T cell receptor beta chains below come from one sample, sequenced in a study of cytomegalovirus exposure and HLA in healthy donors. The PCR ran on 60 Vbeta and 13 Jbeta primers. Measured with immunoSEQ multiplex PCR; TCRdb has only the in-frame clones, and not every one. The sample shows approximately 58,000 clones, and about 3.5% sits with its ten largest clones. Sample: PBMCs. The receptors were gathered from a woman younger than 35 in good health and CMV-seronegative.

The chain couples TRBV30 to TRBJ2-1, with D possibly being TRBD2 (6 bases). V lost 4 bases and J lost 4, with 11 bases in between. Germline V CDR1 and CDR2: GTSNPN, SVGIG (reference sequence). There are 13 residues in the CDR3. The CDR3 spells CAWNRGLYNEQFF. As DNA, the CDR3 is TGTGCCTGGAATCGGGGACTTTACAATGAGCAGTTCTTC.

The CDR3 nucleotides are TGTGCCAGCAGCTCAGACAGTTATGGCTACACCTTC. This sequence encodes CASSSDSYGYTF. This chain joins TRBV6-1 and TRBJ1-2, with a weak D call TRBD1 (5 bases). This CDR3 comprises 12 residues. Germline V gives CDR1 MNHNS, CDR2 SASEGT. V lost 6 bases to trimming and J lost 5 bases, with 10 bases between them.

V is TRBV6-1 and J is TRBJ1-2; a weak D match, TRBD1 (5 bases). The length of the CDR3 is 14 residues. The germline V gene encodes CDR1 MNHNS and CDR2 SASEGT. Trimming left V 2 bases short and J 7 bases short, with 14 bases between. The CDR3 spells CASSESRATGGYTF. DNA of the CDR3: TGTGCCAGCAGTGAAAGCAGGGCCACGGGTGGCTACACCTTC.

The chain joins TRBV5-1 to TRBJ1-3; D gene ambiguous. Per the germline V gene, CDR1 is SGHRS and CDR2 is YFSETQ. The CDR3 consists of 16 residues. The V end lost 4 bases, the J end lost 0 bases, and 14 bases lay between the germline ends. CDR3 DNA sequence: TGCGCCAGCAGCCCCCGGACGACTAACTCTGGAAACACCATATATTTT. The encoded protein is CASSPRTTNSGNTIYF. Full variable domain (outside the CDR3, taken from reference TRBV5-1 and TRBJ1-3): KAGVTQTPRYLIKTRGQQVTLSCSPISGHRSVSWYQQTPGQGLQFLFEYFSETQRNKGNFPGRFSGRQFSNSRSEMNVSTLELGDSALYLCASSPRTTNSGNTIYFGEGSWLTVV.

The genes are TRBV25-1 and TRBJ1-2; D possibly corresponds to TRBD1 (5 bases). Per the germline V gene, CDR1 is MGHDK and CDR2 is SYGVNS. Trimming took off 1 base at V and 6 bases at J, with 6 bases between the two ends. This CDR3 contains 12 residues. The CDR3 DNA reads TGTGCCAGCAGTGAATTCAGGGATGGCTACACCTTC. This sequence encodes CASSEFRDGYTF.

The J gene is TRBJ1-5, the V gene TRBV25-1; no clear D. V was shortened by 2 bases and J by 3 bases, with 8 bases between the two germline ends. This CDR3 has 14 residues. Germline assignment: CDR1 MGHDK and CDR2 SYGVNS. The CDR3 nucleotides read TGTGCCAGCAGTGAAGACTCCCTCAATCAGCCCCAGCATTTT. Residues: CASSEDSLNQPQHF. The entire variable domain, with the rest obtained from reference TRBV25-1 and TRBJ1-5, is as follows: EADIYQTPRYLVIGTGKKITLECSQTMGHDKMYWYQQDPGMELHLIHYSYGVNSTEKGDLSSESTVSRIRTEHFPLTLESARPSHTSQYLCASSEDSLNQPQHFGDGTRLSIL.

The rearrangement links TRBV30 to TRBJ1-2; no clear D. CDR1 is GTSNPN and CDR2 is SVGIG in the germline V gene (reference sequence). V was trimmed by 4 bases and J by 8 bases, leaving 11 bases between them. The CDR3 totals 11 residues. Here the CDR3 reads CAWTGLTGYTF. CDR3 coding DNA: TGTGCCTGGACCGGACTGACGGGCTACACCTTC.

The CDR3 coding sequence is TGCGCCAGCAGCATTACCGGGACAGGGGGCATTTGGTCGGCAGCTTTCTTT. Its protein is CASSITGTGGIWSAAFF. The chain joins TRBV5-1 to TRBJ1-1; 12 bases line up with TRBD1. The CDR3 has 17 amino acids. Germline trimming cut 4 bases from V and 10 bases from J; bases unmatched to any gene: 17. Germline lookup yields CDR1 SGHRS and CDR2 YFSETQ.

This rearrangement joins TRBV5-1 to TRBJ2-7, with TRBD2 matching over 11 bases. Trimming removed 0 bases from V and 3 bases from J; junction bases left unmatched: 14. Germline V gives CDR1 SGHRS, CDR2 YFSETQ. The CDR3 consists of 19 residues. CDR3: CASSLDTRGTSGSVYEQYF. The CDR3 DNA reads TGCGCCAGCAGCTTGGACACCCGGGGTACTAGCGGGAGTGTCTACGAGCAGTACTTC.

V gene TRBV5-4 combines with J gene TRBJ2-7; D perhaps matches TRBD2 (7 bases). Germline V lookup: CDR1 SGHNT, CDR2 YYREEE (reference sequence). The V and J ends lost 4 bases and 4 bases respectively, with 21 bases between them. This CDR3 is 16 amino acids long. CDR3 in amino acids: CASSGGRGEGLYEQYF. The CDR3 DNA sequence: TGTGCCAGCAGCGGGGGCCGGGGGGAAGGCCTATACGAGCAGTACTTC. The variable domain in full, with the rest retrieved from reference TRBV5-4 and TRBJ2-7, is ETGVTQSPTHLIKTRGQQVTLRCSSQSGHNTVSWYQQALGQGPQFIFQYYREEENGRGNFPPRFSGLQFPNYSSELNVNALELDDSALYLCASSGGRGEGLYEQYFGPGTRLTVT.

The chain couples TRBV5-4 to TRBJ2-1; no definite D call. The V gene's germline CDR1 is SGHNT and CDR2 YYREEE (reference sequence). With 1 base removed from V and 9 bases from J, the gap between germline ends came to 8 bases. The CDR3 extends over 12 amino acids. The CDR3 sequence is CASSLTQSEQFF. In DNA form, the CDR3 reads TGTGCCAGCAGCTTGACCCAGTCTGAGCAGTTCTTC.

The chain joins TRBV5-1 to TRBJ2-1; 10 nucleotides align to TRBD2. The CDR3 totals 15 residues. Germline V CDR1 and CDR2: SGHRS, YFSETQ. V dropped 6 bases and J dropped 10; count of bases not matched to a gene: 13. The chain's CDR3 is CASTSSGGPPVEQFF. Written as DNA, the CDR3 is TGCGCCAGCACGAGTAGCGGGGGGCCTCCCGTCGAGCAGTTCTTC.

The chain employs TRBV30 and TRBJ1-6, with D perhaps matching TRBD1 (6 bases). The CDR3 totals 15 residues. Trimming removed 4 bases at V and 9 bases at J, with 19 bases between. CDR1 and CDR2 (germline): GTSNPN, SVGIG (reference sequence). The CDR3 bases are TGTGCCTGGAACCTAGCGGGGGGGCGGGGTTCACCCCTCCACTTT. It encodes CAWNLAGGRGSPLHF.

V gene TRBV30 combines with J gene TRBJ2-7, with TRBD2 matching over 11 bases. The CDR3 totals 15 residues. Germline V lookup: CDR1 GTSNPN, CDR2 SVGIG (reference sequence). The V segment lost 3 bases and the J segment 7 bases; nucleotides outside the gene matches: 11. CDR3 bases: TGTGCCTGGAGAACACTAGCGGGAGCGCATGGGGAGCAGTACTTC. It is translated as CAWRTLAGAHGEQYF.

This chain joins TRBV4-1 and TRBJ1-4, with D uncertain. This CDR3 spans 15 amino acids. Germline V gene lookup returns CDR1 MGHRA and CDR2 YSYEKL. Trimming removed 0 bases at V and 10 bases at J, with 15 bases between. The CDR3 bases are TGCGCCAGCAGCCAAGAATCAGGTCCCCTCGGAAAACTGTTTTTT. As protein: CASSQESGPLGKLFF.

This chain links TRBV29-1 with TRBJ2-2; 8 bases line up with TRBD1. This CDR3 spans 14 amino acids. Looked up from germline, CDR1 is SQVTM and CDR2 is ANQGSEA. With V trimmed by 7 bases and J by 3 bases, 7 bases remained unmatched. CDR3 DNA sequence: TGCAGCGCTGGGACAGGAAGGGACACCGGGGAGCTGTTTTTT. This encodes CSAGTGRDTGELFF.

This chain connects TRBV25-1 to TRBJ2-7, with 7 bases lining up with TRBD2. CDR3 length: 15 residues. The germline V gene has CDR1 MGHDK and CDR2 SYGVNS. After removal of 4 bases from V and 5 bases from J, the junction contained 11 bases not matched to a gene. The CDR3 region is CASSAKGRGGDEQYF. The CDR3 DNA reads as TGTGCCAGCAGTGCCAAGGGGAGGGGCGGTGACGAGCAGTACTTC.

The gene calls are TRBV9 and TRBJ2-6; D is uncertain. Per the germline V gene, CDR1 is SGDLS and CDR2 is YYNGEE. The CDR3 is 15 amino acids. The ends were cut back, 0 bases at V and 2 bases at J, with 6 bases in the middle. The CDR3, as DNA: TGTGCCAGCAGCGTAGCCGCTACTGGGGCCAACGTCCTGACTTTC. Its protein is CASSVAATGANVLTF.

This chain's CDR3 is CASSDPGATDTQYF. The CDR3, as DNA: TGTGCCAGCAGTGATCCTGGGGCGACAGATACGCAGTATTTT. V gene TRBV2 combines with J gene TRBJ2-3; possible D gene TRBD1, 5 bases. The CDR3 totals 14 residues. V was trimmed by 3 bases and J by 3 bases, leaving 10 bases between them. Germline CDR1 SNHLY, CDR2 FYNNEI.

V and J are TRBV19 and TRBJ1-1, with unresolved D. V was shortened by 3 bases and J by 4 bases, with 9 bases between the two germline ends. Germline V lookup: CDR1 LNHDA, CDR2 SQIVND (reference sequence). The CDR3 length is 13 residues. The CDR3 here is CASSMSPITEAFF. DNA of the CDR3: TGTGCCAGTAGTATGTCCCCCATCACTGAAGCTTTCTTT.

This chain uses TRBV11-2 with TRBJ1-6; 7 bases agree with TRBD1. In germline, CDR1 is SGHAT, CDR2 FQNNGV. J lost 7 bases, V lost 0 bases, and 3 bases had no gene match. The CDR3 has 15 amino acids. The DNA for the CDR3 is TGTGCCAGCAGCTTAGAACCGGGACAGAATTCACCCCTCCACTTT. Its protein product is CASSLEPGQNSPLHF.

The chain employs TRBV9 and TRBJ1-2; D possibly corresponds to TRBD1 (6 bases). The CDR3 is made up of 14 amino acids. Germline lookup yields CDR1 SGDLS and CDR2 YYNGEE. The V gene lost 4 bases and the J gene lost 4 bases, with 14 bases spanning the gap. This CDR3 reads CASSPSGGSYGYTF. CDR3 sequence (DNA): TGTGCCAGCAGCCCTAGCGGGGGCAGCTATGGCTACACCTTC.

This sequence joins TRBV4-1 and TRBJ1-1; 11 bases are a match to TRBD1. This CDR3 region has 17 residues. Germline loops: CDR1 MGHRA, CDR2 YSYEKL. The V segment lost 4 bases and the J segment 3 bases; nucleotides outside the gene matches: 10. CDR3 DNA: TGCGCCAGCAGCCTCCTGGGGACAGGGGGAAGGGACACTGAAGCTTTCTTT. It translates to CASSLLGTGGRDTEAFF.

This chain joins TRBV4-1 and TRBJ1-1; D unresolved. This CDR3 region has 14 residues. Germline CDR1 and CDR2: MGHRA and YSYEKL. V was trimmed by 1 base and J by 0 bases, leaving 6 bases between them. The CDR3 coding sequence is TGCGCCAGCAGCCAAGGGCCGTTGAACACTGAAGCTTTCTTT. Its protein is CASSQGPLNTEAFF.